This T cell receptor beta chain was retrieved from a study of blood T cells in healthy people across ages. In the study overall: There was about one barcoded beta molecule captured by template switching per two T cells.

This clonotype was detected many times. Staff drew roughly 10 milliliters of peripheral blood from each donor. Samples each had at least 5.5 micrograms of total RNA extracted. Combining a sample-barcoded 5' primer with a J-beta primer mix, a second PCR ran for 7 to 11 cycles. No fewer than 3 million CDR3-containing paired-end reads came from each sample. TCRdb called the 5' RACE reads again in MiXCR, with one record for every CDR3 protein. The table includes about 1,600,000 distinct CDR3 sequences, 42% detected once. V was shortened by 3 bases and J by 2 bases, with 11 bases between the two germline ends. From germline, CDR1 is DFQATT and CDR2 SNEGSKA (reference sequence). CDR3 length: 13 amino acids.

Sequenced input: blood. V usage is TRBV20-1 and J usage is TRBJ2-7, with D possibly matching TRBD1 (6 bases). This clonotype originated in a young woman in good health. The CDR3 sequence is CSASNREPYEQYF. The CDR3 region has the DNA TGCAGTGCTAGTAACAGGGAACCCTACGAGCAGTACTTC.